Listed here are 7 T cell receptor beta chains from one sample, sequenced in a study of blood T cell repertoires in COVID-19 (dated by TCRdb to the early 2020s). Libraries were constructed by the immunoSEQ multiplex PCR assay. TCRdb carries this immuneACCESS record with in-frame sequences only. Its versions omit some clonotypes, under half of them owing to an unresolved V gene in the studies checked, with the rest unexplained. Recorded for this sample are about 110,000 clones; roughly 90% of them occurred a single time. Of the sample, 4.5% to 5% is held by the ten largest clones. Sequencing was done on a sample of peripheral blood. These receptors were taken from a man aged 35 to 55 with active or convalescent COVID-19.

The rearrangement uses TRBV7-6 and TRBJ2-3; unclear D gene. Germline lookup yields CDR1 SGHVS and CDR2 FNYEAQ. The CDR3 runs 12 residues. Trimming shortened V by 3 bases and J by 2 bases, and 3 bases separated the two germline ends. The CDR3 nucleotides are TGTGCCAGCAGCTTCTACACAGATACGCAGTATTTT. Protein: CASSFYTDTQYF.

The rearrangement joins TRBV15 to TRBJ2-7, with 8 bases aligning to TRBD2. The junction had 5 bases not matched to a gene; V was cut back by 11 bases and J by 5 bases. The CDR3 runs to 11 residues. Looked up from germline, CDR1 is LNHNV and CDR2 is YYDKDF (reference sequence). CDR3 sequence (DNA): TGTGCCGACCCGGGGGGGGACGAGCAGTACTTC. Encoded protein: CADPGGDEQYF.

The chain combines TRBV20-1 with TRBJ1-5; TRBD1 is a possible D gene (6 bases). The CDR3 consists of 13 residues. Trimming took 3 bases from V and 5 from J, leaving 11 bases between them. Germline CDR1 reads DFQATT; CDR2 reads SNEGSKA (reference sequence). CDR3 bases: TGCAGTGCTAGTGACCAGGGGTATCAGCCCCAGCATTTT. Translating gives CSASDQGYQPQHF.

This chain uses TRBV3-1 (or the pseudogene TRBV3-2) with TRBJ2-3; unclear D gene. This CDR3 has 12 amino acids. V was clipped by 5 bases and J by 2 bases, with 5 bases between them. From germline, CDR1 is LGHDT and CDR2 YNNKEL (reference sequence). The CDR3 here is CASSSHTDTQYF. CDR3 DNA sequence: TGTGCCAGCAGCTCCCACACAGATACGCAGTATTTT.

The chain uses TRBV5-1 and TRBJ2-1; the match to TRBD2 covers 12 bases. The CDR3 runs to 20 residues. With V trimmed by 1 base and J by 5 bases, 16 bases remained unmatched. Germline assignment: CDR1 SGHRS and CDR2 YFSETQ. This CDR3 reads CASSLPRLAGEFPGHNEQFF. Written as DNA, the CDR3 is TGCGCCAGCAGCTTGCCAAGACTAGCGGGAGAATTCCCGGGTCACAATGAGCAGTTCTTC.

The rearrangement joins TRBV7-2 to TRBJ2-7; 9 positions match TRBD1. CDR3 length: 15 amino acids. From germline, CDR1 is SGHTA and CDR2 FQGNSA. V lost 3 bases to trimming and J lost 0 bases; unmatched junction nucleotides: 3. In nucleotides, the CDR3 is TGTGCCAGCAGCTTTGACAGGGGGAGCTCCTACGAGCAGTACTTC. This codes for CASSFDRGSSYEQYF. The full variable domain, with the rest looked up from reference TRBV7-2 and TRBJ2-7, is GAGVSQSPSNKVTEKGKDVELRCDPISGHTALYWYRQSLGQGLEFLIYFQGNSAPDKSGLPSDRFSAERTGGSVSTLTIQRTQQEDSAVYLCASSFDRGSSYEQYFGPGTRLTVT.

Regarding this clone: The same CDR3 is also encoded by other DNA sequences in this sample. The rearrangement uses TRBV18 and TRBJ1-5; D is undetermined. The germline V gene encodes CDR1 KGHSH and CDR2 LQKENI. The CDR3 covers 14 residues. V was pared by 0 bases and J by 4 bases, with 7 bases between. The DNA of the CDR3 is TGTGCCAGCTCACCACCAGGAGGGAATCAGCCCCAGCATTTT. Protein: CASSPPGGNQPQHF.